The 28 T cell receptor beta chains in this list originate from one sample, sequenced in a study of human T cells and chemical hapten exposure. MiXCR was run by TCRdb on the RACE reads, yielding one entry per CDR3 protein. Of some 150,000 distinct CDR3 sequences listed, about 12% are singletons. Regarding time point: patch test 2, 6 weeks after DPC sensitization. Treatment noted: therapeutic diphenylcyclopropenone sensitization with weekly scalp DPC. Sequenced here: whole blood, sampled in connection with sensitization to the hapten diphenylcyclopropenone (DPC). These receptors all come from a woman in her forties or fifties with alopecia areata. Some clones in this sample may be carry-over from other donors' samples.

This clonotype was picked up a small number of times. This sequence joins TRBV7-2 and TRBJ2-2, with 9 positions matching TRBD2. The CDR3 covers 14 residues. The ends lost 3 bases at V and 6 bases at J; junction bases unmatched: 2. CDR1 and CDR2 from the germline V gene are SGHTA and FQGNSA. The CDR3 nucleotides read TGTGCCAGCAGCTTTAGCGGGAGCGCCGGGGAGCTGTTTTTT. Protein sequence: CASSFSGSAGELFF.

The chain has TRBV7-3 and TRBJ2-7, with D tentatively TRBD2 (5 bases). Germline assignment: CDR1 SGHTA and CDR2 FQGTGA. With 6 bases removed from V and 5 bases from J, the gap between germline ends came to 17 bases. The CDR3 runs 14 residues. CDR3 sequence: CASSPGSRANEQYF. The CDR3 DNA reads as TGTGCCAGCAGTCCCGGGTCGAGGGCGAACGAGCAGTACTTC.

This clonotype was detected many times. The chain couples TRBV21-1 to TRBJ2-7; TRBD1 was called by the table and not checked on the DNA. TRBV21-1 is annotated as a pseudogene. This CDR3 contains 13 residues. The DNA for the CDR3 is TGTGCCAGCAGCAGGGACAGGGTCTACGAGCAGTACTTC. The encoded protein is CASSRDRVYEQYF.

The chain links TRBV7-2 to TRBJ2-7; 10 bases line up with TRBD2. CDR1 is SGHTA and CDR2 is FQGNSA in the germline V gene. There are 15 residues in the CDR3. V dropped 6 bases and J dropped 0; count of bases not matched to a gene: 5. This CDR3 reads CASRMVAGGSYEQYF. The CDR3 nucleotides are TGTGCCAGCAGAATGGTAGCGGGAGGCTCCTACGAGCAGTACTTC.

This clonotype has ten or more counts. The DNA of the CDR3 is TGCAGCGTTGACAGGCACAATGAGCAGTTCTTC. Its protein is CSVDRHNEQFF. The J gene is TRBJ2-1, the V gene TRBV29-1, with D unclear. Germline assignment: CDR1 SQVTM and CDR2 ANQGSEA. Between the trimmed V and J ends, which lost 3 bases and 5 bases, there was a span of 5 bases. The CDR3 has 11 residues.

This clonotype was picked up many times. CDR3 sequence (DNA): TGTGCCAGCAGTTCTACGGGGGCGGGCTATGGCTACACCTTC. Protein: CASSSTGAGYGYTF. The chain links TRBV12-3 or TRBV12-4 to TRBJ1-2, with D possibly TRBD1 on 6 matching bases. The CDR3 is 14 amino acids. The ends were cut back, 4 bases at V and 4 bases at J, with 13 bases in the middle.

This rearrangement joins TRBV7-2 to TRBJ2-3; TRBD1 might be the D (5 bases). Germline values: CDR1 SGHTA, CDR2 FQGNSA. CDR3 length: 17 residues. V was shortened by 0 bases and J by 4 bases, with 17 bases between the two germline ends. The CDR3 reads CASSLALGRAKADTQYF. For the CDR3, the DNA is TGTGCCAGCAGCTTAGCCCTGGGCAGGGCTAAGGCAGATACGCAGTATTTT. The whole variable domain, remainder taken from reference TRBV7-2 and TRBJ2-3, is GAGVSQSPSNKVTEKGKDVELRCDPISGHTALYWYRQSLGQGLEFLIYFQGNSAPDKSGLPSDRFSAERTGGSVSTLTIQRTQQEDSAVYLCASSLALGRAKADTQYFGPGTRLTVL.

The chain joins TRBV12-3 or TRBV12-4 to TRBJ1-1; unclear D gene. V shed 1 base and J shed 7 bases, with 10 bases lying between them. The CDR3 consists of 13 residues. The CDR3 region is CASSLGVRGEAFF. DNA for the CDR3: TGTGCCAGCAGTTTAGGTGTTCGGGGTGAAGCTTTCTTT.

The gene calls are TRBV4-1 and TRBJ2-3, with D perhaps TRBD1 or TRBD2 (5 bases each). Germline V lookup: CDR1 MGHRA, CDR2 YSYEKL. The CDR3 is 14 residues long. Trimming cost V 6 bases and J 2 bases, with 12 bases left between them. The CDR3 DNA reads TGCGCCAGCAGGCACGAGGGGTTCACAGATACGCAGTATTTT. Amino acid sequence: CASRHEGFTDTQYF.

The chain has TRBV18 and TRBJ2-2, with 10 bases aligning to TRBD1. Germline-derived CDR1 and CDR2 are KGHSH and LQKENI. The CDR3 contains 14 residues. The trim removed 8 bases at V and 4 bases at J, leaving 4 bases unmatched. CDR3 in amino acids: CASRGQGSTGELFF. In DNA, the CDR3 is TGTGCCAGCCGGGGACAGGGGAGCACCGGGGAGCTGTTTTTT.

Here the CDR3 DNA reads TGTGCCAGCACCCCGGACAGGGGGCGGGGCGGGGAGCTGTTTTTT. Its translation: CASTPDRGRGGELFF. The rearrangement uses TRBV7-2 and TRBJ2-2; 11 bases map to TRBD1. The CDR3 covers 15 residues. CDR1 and CDR2 (germline): SGHTA, FQGNSA. With V trimmed by 7 bases and J by 7 bases, 8 bases remained unmatched.

The sample holds many counts of this clonotype. V usage is TRBV29-1 and J usage is TRBJ2-3; tentative D call: TRBD2 (7 bases). This CDR3 is 13 amino acids long. Germline V gene lookup returns CDR1 SQVTM and CDR2 ANQGSEA. In DNA, the CDR3 is TGCATCGGGCGGGGGCATGGGGCAGATACGCAGTATTTT. It translates to CIGRGHGADTQYF.

This clonotype has a count of ten or more. The chain couples TRBV10-3 to TRBJ1-5; TRBD1 matches 10 bases. The CDR3 contains 16 residues. Germline V lookup: CDR1 ENHRY, CDR2 SYGVKD. V shed 3 bases and J 1 base; nucleotides not matched to a gene: 3. CDR3 sequence: CAISDGGQGSNQPQHF. DNA of the CDR3: TGTGCCATCAGTGATGGGGGACAGGGGAGCAATCAGCCCCAGCATTTT.

The chain uses TRBV20-1 and TRBJ2-5; D remains ambiguous. The CDR3 consists of 14 residues. Germline CDR1 is DFQATT and CDR2 is SNEGSKA (reference sequence). Trimming removed 1 base at V and 2 bases at J, with 11 bases between. The CDR3 DNA follows: TGCAGTGCTAGAGTATTTGCGGTACAAGAGACCCAGTACTTC. As protein: CSARVFAVQETQYF.

A few counts support this clonotype. V is TRBV4-1 and J is TRBJ2-7; 7 bases agree with TRBD1. The CDR3 is 16 amino acids. Germline V CDR1 and CDR2: MGHRA, YSYEKL. Germline trimming cut 2 bases from V and 3 bases from J; bases unmatched to any gene: 10. The CDR3 DNA reads TGCGCCAGCAGCCAAAACGACAGGGAAAACTTCTACGAGCAGTACTTC. It specifies CASSQNDRENFYEQYF.

This clonotype was recorded a few times. This sequence joins TRBV29-1 and TRBJ2-7; 11 bases map to TRBD1. With V trimmed by 5 bases and J by 3 bases, 3 bases remained unmatched. The CDR3 contains 13 residues. Germline V gene data show CDR1 as SQVTM and CDR2 as ANQGSEA. CDR3: CSVTGTGGYEQYF. The CDR3 nucleotides are TGCAGCGTTACCGGGACAGGGGGCTACGAGCAGTACTTC.

This clonotype was seen a few times. CDR3 residues: CASSLKRGAAGYTF. CDR3 DNA sequence: TGTGCCAGCAGCTTAAAGCGGGGGGCAGCTGGCTACACCTTC. V usage is TRBV7-2 and J usage is TRBJ1-2; TRBD1 might be the D (6 bases). Germline CDR1 SGHTA, CDR2 FQGNSA. The CDR3 is 14 amino acids. Trimming stripped 2 bases from V and 7 bases from J, with 14 bases between.

There are many counts of this clonotype. The chain uses TRBV29-1 and TRBJ1-1, with 11 bases aligning to TRBD1. This CDR3 has 13 amino acids. V lost 7 bases and J lost 3; bases outside the gene matches: 4. The germline V gene has CDR1 SQVTM and CDR2 ANQGSEA. CDR3 region: CSAGDRGDTEAFF. For the CDR3, the DNA is TGCAGCGCCGGGGACAGGGGGGACACTGAAGCTTTCTTT.

Many counts were recorded for this clonotype. This chain joins TRBV5-1 and TRBJ2-4, with 8 positions matching TRBD2. V gave up 4 bases and J gave up 7 bases; unmatched junction bases: 10. The germline V gene has CDR1 SGHRS and CDR2 YFSETQ. The CDR3 has 15 amino acids. Here the CDR3 reads CASSHSGIGENIQYF. For the CDR3, the DNA is TGCGCCAGCAGCCATAGCGGGATTGGGGAGAACATTCAGTACTTC.

The chain is built from TRBV18 and TRBJ1-2, with a possible D match to TRBD1 (5 bases). Germline values: CDR1 KGHSH, CDR2 LQKENI. There are 13 residues in the CDR3. Trimming removed 0 bases from V and 6 bases from J, with 8 bases in between. CDR3 nucleotides: TGTGCCAGCTCACCACCGACAGAACATGGCTACACCTTC. As protein: CASSPPTEHGYTF.

This clonotype is a singleton in its sample. At one boundary the junction diverges from the germline segment, which might be a read error. The rearrangement joins TRBV7-2 to TRBJ2-3; unclear D gene. Germline CDR1 is SGHTA and CDR2 is FQGNSA. The CDR3 runs 13 residues. The CDR3 sequence is CDSSSYTADTQYF. CDR3 sequence (DNA): TGTGACAGCAGCTCGTATACGGCAGATACGCAGTATTTT.

The chain uses TRBV14 and TRBJ2-1, with 8 bases identical to TRBD2. Trimming took 4 bases from V and 12 from J; bases not matched to a gene: 5. From germline, CDR1 is SGHDN and CDR2 FVKESK. This CDR3 contains 12 residues. The CDR3 DNA reads as TGTGCCAGCAGCCGCTCCGGGAGGGGGCAGTTCTTC. It specifies CASSRSGRGQFF.

This clonotype appeared a few times. V is TRBV18 and J is TRBJ1-1; no clear D gene. Germline V gives CDR1 KGHSH, CDR2 LQKENI. This CDR3 comprises 14 residues. Trimming pared 2 bases from V and 2 bases from J, leaving 9 bases between. The CDR3 loop is CASSPMAGNTEAFF. Here the CDR3 DNA reads TGTGCCAGCTCACCAATGGCAGGCAACACTGAAGCTTTCTTT.

The chain joins TRBV2 to TRBJ2-5, with 15 bases aligning to TRBD2. Germline V lookup: CDR1 SNHLY, CDR2 FYNNEI. The CDR3 is 16 residues long. The junction had 6 bases not matched to a gene; V was cut back by 4 bases and J by 6 bases. CDR3 coding DNA: TGTGCCAGCAGTGGCGGACTAGCGGGAGGGTTGCAGACCCAGTACTTC. It codes for CASSGGLAGGLQTQYF.

This clonotype was observed a handful of times. The V call is TRBV5-4, the J call TRBJ2-3, with TRBD1 matching over 7 bases. This CDR3 is 16 amino acids long. The V gene's germline CDR1 is SGHNT and CDR2 YYREEE (reference sequence). V trimming: 0 bases; J trimming: 6 bases; junction bases outside the gene matches: 10. DNA of the CDR3: TGTGCCAGCAGCTTGGGGGGACAGCCCTCCATGGATACGCAGTATTTT. It translates to CASSLGGQPSMDTQYF.

At least ten counts were recorded for this clonotype. The rearrangement joins TRBV19 to TRBJ2-1; TRBD2 matches at 10 bases. Germline CDR1 is LNHDA and CDR2 is SQIVND (reference sequence). The V gene end was trimmed by 3 bases and the J gene end by 6 bases; junction bases not matched to a gene: 5. The CDR3 is made up of 15 amino acids. CDR3: CASSIDLAGVNEQFF. CDR3 in DNA: TGTGCCAGTAGTATTGATCTAGCGGGAGTCAATGAGCAGTTCTTC. Full variable domain (outside the CDR3, taken from reference TRBV19 and TRBJ2-1): DGGITQSPKYLFRKEGQNVTLSCEQNLNHDAMYWYRQDPGQGLRLIYYSQIVNDFQKGDIAEGYSVSREKKESFPLTVTSAQKNPTAFYLCASSIDLAGVNEQFFGPGTRLTVL.

This clonotype showed up just a few times. This chain uses TRBV4-2 with TRBJ2-7; D possibly corresponds to TRBD2 (5 bases). From germline, CDR1 is LGHNA and CDR2 YNFKEQ. V lost 5 bases, J lost 0 bases, and 14 bases lay in between. The CDR3 extends over 15 amino acids. The CDR3 reads CASSRGSGSSYEQYF. DNA of the CDR3: TGTGCCAGCAGCAGAGGGAGCGGAAGCTCCTACGAGCAGTACTTC.

This chain links TRBV6-6 with TRBJ2-2, with 10 bases aligning to TRBD2. Looked up from germline, CDR1 is MNHNY and CDR2 is SVGAGI (reference sequence). The CDR3 totals 14 residues. V lost 2 bases to trimming and J lost 8 bases; unmatched junction nucleotides: 2. The CDR3 reads CASSYPSGRGELFF. The CDR3 region has the DNA TGTGCCAGCAGTTACCCTAGCGGGAGAGGGGAGCTGTTTTTT.